The present T cell receptor beta chain was sequenced within a study of blood T cell repertoires in COVID-19. Overall study: Both acute and convalescent COVID-19 samples were obtained from the United States, Italy and Spain. PBMCs, B-cell-depleted T cells, or T cells provided the cDNA or gDNA that made up the material.

Some clones are missing from TCRdb's copy, which holds only in-frame ones; the method was immunoSEQ multiplex PCR. The table includes 150,000 or so clones, roughly 90% detected once. This clone was observed once. The trim removed 4 bases at V and 0 bases at J, leaving 2 bases unmatched. The germline V gene has CDR1 SGHVS and CDR2 FNYEAQ. The CDR3 covers 15 residues. This TCR came from a man aged 45 to 65 with acute or convalescent COVID-19. This chain uses TRBV7-6 with TRBJ2-1; 8 bases map to TRBD1. Source material: peripheral blood. The CDR3 DNA follows: TGTGCCAGCAGCTCCGGGACAGGCTCCTACAATGAGCAGTTCTTC. This translates into CASSSGTGSYNEQFF.